This T cell receptor beta chain was obtained from a study of T cells in Graves' hyperthyroidism and ophthalmopathy. Study background: Upon initial diagnosis and before any treatment, peripheral blood was collected.

What was amplified from RNA transcripts were TCR beta CDR3 regions. The HTBI primer set served for first-round RT-PCR of the TCR CDR3. TCRdb passed the multiplex PCR reads through MiXCR, listing each CDR3 protein once. The table includes some 400,000 distinct CDR3 sequences, over 15% detected once. This clonotype was recorded many times. Lactation, pregnancy, other autoimmune disease or uncontrolled infection excluded patients. An approximately 10 ml volume of fresh peripheral blood provided the PBMCs. V was trimmed by 8 bases and J by 2 bases, leaving 16 bases between them. Germline CDR1 SGHAT, CDR2 FQNNGV. This CDR3 has 14 amino acids.

The sequenced sample was blood. The chain joins TRBV11-2 to TRBJ2-7; D is tentatively TRBD1 or TRBD2 (6 bases each). This receptor was taken from a woman aged 18-29 years with Graves' hyperthyroidism. The chain's CDR3 is CASLLRGATYEQYF. CDR3 nucleotide sequence: TGTGCCAGCTTATTAAGGGGGGCAACCTACGAGCAGTACTTC.